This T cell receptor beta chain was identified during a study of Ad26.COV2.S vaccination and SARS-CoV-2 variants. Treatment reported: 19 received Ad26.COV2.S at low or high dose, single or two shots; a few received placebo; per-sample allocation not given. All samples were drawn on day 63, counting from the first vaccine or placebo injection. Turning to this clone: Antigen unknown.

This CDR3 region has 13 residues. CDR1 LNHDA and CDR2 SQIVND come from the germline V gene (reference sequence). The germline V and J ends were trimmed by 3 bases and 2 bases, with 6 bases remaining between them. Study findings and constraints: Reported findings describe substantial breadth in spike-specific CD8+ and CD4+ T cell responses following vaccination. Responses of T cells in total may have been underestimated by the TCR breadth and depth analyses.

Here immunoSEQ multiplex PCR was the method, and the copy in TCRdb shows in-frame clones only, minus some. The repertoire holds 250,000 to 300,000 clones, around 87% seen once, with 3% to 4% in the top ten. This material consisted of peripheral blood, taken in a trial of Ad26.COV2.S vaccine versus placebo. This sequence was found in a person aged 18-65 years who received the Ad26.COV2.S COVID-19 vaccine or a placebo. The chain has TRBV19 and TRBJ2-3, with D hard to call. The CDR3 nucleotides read TGTGCCAGTAGTATCGGCTACACAGATACGCAGTATTTT. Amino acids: CASSIGYTDTQYF.